This entry features one TCR beta chain sequence. Its antigen is not identified. With the read ending 3 residues before the CDR3 end, the germline J gene is used to fill in that end. This CDR3 has 14 residues. Per germline, CDR1 GTSNPN and CDR2 SVGIG (reference sequence). V gave up 6 bases and J gave up 8 bases; unmatched junction bases: 11. This sample is drawn from a study of T cell clonality in common variable immunodeficiency. Regarding the study as a whole: Authors noted CVID clonality's cause needs subpopulation repertoire sequencing. Common variable immunodeficiency TCR beta sequences reportedly had fewer deletions and N-nucleotide insertions.

CVID and control samples used equivalent genomic DNA input. Assay: immunoSEQ multiplex PCR; the TCRdb copy retains only in-frame clones and omits some. The sample has 25,000 or so clones, none seen only once. Input material: peripheral blood mononuclear cells. This clonotype was sampled from a human donor with common variable immunodeficiency. The V and J genes are TRBV30 and TRBJ1-4; TRBD1 matches at 8 bases. CDR3 protein: CACNGQGVTEKLFF. The sequenced part of the CDR3 DNA is TGTGCCTGCAACGGACAGGGAGTGACCGAAAAA.